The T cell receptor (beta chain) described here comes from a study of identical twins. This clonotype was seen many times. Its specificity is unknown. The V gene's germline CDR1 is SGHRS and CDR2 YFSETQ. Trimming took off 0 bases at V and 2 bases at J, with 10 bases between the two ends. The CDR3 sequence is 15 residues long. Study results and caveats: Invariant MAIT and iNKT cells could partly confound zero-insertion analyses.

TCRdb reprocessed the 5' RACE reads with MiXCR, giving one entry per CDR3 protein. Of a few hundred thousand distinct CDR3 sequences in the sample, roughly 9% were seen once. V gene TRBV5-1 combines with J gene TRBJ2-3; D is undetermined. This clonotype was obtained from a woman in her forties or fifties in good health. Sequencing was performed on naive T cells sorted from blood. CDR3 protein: CASSLDGVSTDTQYF. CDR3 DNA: TGCGCCAGCAGCTTGGATGGGGTTTCCACAGATACGCAGTATTTT.